This T cell receptor (beta chain) was captured by sequencing in a study of control samples from healthy donors and cancer patients. CDR1 is SGHRS and CDR2 is YFSETQ in the germline V gene. CDR3 length equals 16 residues. V was trimmed by 2 bases and J by 3 bases, leaving 17 bases between them. Only one count was recorded for this clone. Sequencing used immunoSEQ multiplex PCR; TCRdb keeps in-frame clones, though not all of them. The sample holds approximately 140,000 clones; less than 90% are singletons and the top ten take roughly 9%. This clonotype was sampled from a woman in her twenties or thirties in good health. V usage is TRBV5-1 and J usage is TRBJ2-5; D is possibly TRBD2 (6 bases). Sequenced sample: blood. Here the CDR3 reads CASSFGGQAFEETQYF. CDR3 bases: TGCGCCAGCAGCTTCGGGGGTCAGGCTTTTGAAGAGACCCAGTACTTC.